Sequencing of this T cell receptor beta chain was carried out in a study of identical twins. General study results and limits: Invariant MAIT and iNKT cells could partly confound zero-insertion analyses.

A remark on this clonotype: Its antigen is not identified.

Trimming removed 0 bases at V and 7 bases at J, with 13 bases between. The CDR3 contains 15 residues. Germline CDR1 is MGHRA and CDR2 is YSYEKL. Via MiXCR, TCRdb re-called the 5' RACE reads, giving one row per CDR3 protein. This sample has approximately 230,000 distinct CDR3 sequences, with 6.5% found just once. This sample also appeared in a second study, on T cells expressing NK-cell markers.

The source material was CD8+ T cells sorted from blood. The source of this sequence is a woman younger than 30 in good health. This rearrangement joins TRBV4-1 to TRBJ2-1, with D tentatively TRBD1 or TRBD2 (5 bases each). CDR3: CASSQEPGPRNEQFF. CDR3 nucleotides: TGCGCCAGCAGCCAAGAACCGGGGCCTAGGAATGAGCAGTTCTTC.